A single sample is the source of the 3 T cell receptor beta chains below, sequenced in a study of blood T cell repertoires in COVID-19. This table comes from immunoSEQ multiplex PCR, and its TCRdb copy is limited to in-frame clones, with some not included. This table has around 330,000 clones, approximately 81% appearing once. Sample: PBMCs or T cells enriched from blood (not recorded which). These receptors all stem from a young woman who had been exposed to COVID-19.

The chain carries TRBV14 and TRBJ2-1, with TRBD2 as a possible D gene (6 bases). The CDR3 extends over 15 amino acids. V lost 4 bases to trimming and J lost 8 bases, with 18 bases between them. CDR1 is SGHDN and CDR2 is FVKESK in the germline V gene. The CDR3 region is CASSPTVAEGYEQFF. The CDR3, as DNA: TGTGCCAGCAGCCCGACGGTCGCGGAGGGGTATGAGCAGTTCTTC. The full variable domain, with the rest looked up from reference TRBV14 and TRBJ2-1, is EAGVTQFPSHSVIEKGQTVTLRCDPISGHDNLYWYRRVMGKEIKFLLHFVKESKQDESGMPNNRFLAERTGGTYSTLKVQPAELEDSGVYFCASSPTVAEGYEQFFGPGTRLTVL.

The V gene is TRBV29-1, the J gene TRBJ2-5, with 9 nucleotides matching TRBD1. Germline V CDR1 and CDR2: SQVTM, ANQGSEA. V lost 8 bases to trimming and J lost 7 bases; unmatched junction nucleotides: 8. The CDR3 is 12 amino acids. The CDR3 loop reads CSTQGAQGTQYF. The CDR3 region has the DNA TGCAGCACACAGGGGGCCCAGGGGACCCAGTACTTC.

The chain uses TRBV28 and TRBJ1-5, with 10 positions matching TRBD1. This CDR3 is 18 amino acids long. Unmatched junction bases numbered 17, after V lost 10 bases and J lost 2 bases. Looked up from germline, CDR1 is MDHEN and CDR2 is SYDVKM. The CDR3 coding sequence is TGTGCCATCGAGGACAGGGGGAAAGCTCTCCTGGGCAATCAGCCCCAGCATTTT. Translating gives CAIEDRGKALLGNQPQHF.